This T cell receptor beta chain was recorded in a study of control samples from healthy donors and cancer patients. The sample holds one count of this clone. Germline loops: CDR1 MRHNA, CDR2 SNTAGT. There are 13 residues in the CDR3. Germline trimming cut 5 bases from V and 5 bases from J; bases unmatched to any gene: 2. The assay was immunoSEQ multiplex PCR, and TCRdb's table has in-frame clones only and misses some. This sample has 70,000 to 85,000 clones; roughly 91% occur once, and the top ten carry 17%. The sequence derives from a man in his forties or fifties in good health. The chain links TRBV6-4 to TRBJ1-1; 10 positions match TRBD1. The material sequenced was blood. CDR3 amino acids: CASSRDRGTEAFF. The CDR3 DNA is TGTGCCAGCAGTCGGGACAGGGGTACTGAAGCTTTCTTT.